One and the same sample provided the 20 T cell receptor beta chains below, sequenced in a study of blood T cell repertoires in COVID-19. Only in-frame clones appear in the TCRdb table, and some are missing; sequencing was by immunoSEQ multiplex PCR. The table shows 200,000 to 300,000 clones, with around 88% occurring only once. The specimen was peripheral blood. All receptors come from an elderly woman with COVID-19, enrolled during active disease.

The chain uses TRBV5-1 and TRBJ2-5, with D perhaps TRBD1 (6 bases). The germline CDR1 and CDR2 sequences are SGHRS and YFSETQ. Trimming pared 1 base from V and 3 bases from J, leaving 7 bases between. The CDR3 consists of 13 residues. The CDR3 DNA reads as TGCGCCAGCAGCTTGACAGGGAAAGAGACCCAGTACTTC. It codes for CASSLTGKETQYF.

This chain links TRBV19 with TRBJ2-1; 8 bases line up with TRBD2. The CDR3 length is 15 residues. The junction had 7 bases not matched to a gene; V was cut back by 2 bases and J by 7 bases. Germline CDR1 is LNHDA and CDR2 is SQIVND (reference sequence). The CDR3 loop reads CASSITAGVRNEQFF. The CDR3 DNA sequence: TGTGCCAGTAGTATAACAGCGGGGGTTAGGAATGAGCAGTTCTTC.

The genes are TRBV19 and TRBJ1-5, with 7 bases aligning to TRBD1. V trimming: 2 bases; J trimming: 2 bases; junction bases outside the gene matches: 6. CDR1 is LNHDA, CDR2 SQIVND, per germline (reference sequence). CDR3 length equals 16 residues. CDR3 region: CASSIQGQIGNQPQHF. DNA for the CDR3: TGTGCCAGTAGTATACAGGGACAGATCGGCAATCAGCCCCAGCATTTT.

On this clone itself: Other DNA sequences in the sample encode the same CDR3. CDR3 sequence (DNA): TGTGCCAGCAGCTCGGGACTAGCGGGTCGCACAGATACGCAGTATTTT. Its protein is CASSSGLAGRTDTQYF. V is TRBV7-2 and J is TRBJ2-3, with TRBD2 identical over 12 bases. CDR1 and CDR2 from the germline V gene are SGHTA and FQGNSA. V lost 4 bases to trimming and J lost 1 base; unmatched junction nucleotides: 3. The CDR3 extends over 16 amino acids.

The gene calls are TRBV9 and TRBJ2-1; 7 bases are shared with TRBD2. CDR3 size: 16 residues. Trimming cost V 4 bases and J 0 bases; bases outside gene matches: 7. Germline V lookup: CDR1 SGDLS, CDR2 YYNGEE. This CDR3 reads CASSLSGVSSYNEQFF. CDR3 in DNA: TGTGCCAGCAGCTTGAGCGGGGTTAGCTCCTACAATGAGCAGTTCTTC.

This rearrangement joins TRBV28 to TRBJ1-1; D is uncertain. The V gene's germline CDR1 is MDHEN and CDR2 SYDVKM. V lost 7 bases to trimming and J lost 4 bases, with 4 bases between them. The CDR3 has 10 residues. Here the CDR3 DNA reads TGTGCCAGCATTAGCACTGAAGCTTTCTTT. This encodes CASISTEAFF.

This sequence joins TRBV2 and TRBJ1-5; the match to TRBD1 covers 8 bases. Looked up from germline, CDR1 is SNHLY and CDR2 is FYNNEI. The V segment lost 5 bases and the J segment 6 bases; nucleotides outside the gene matches: 9. The length of the CDR3 is 15 residues. The CDR3 reads CASSPGQGITQPQHF. The CDR3 DNA is TGTGCCAGCAGTCCAGGACAGGGTATTACTCAGCCCCAGCATTTT. Looking up the rest from reference TRBV2 and TRBJ1-5 gives the full variable domain: EPEVTQTPSHQVTQMGQEVILRCVPISNHLYFYWYRQILGQKVEFLVSFYNNEISEKSEIFDDQFSVERPDGSNFTLKIRSTKLEDSAMYFCASSPGQGITQPQHFGDGTRLSIL.

The chain joins TRBV6-4 to TRBJ2-3, with 9 bases fitting TRBD2. Trimming cost V 4 bases and J 2 bases; bases outside gene matches: 4. The CDR3 sequence is 15 residues long. The germline gives CDR1 MRHNA, CDR2 SNTAGT. CDR3 nucleotides: TGTGCCAGCAGTGCGCGACTAGCGGCCACAGATACGCAGTATTTT. This gives the protein CASSARLAATDTQYF.

V and J are TRBV19 and TRBJ2-5; the match to TRBD2 covers 7 bases. Looked up from germline, CDR1 is LNHDA and CDR2 is SQIVND (reference sequence). CDR3 length equals 17 residues. V lost 4 bases, J lost 1 base, and 12 bases stayed unmatched. The CDR3, as DNA: TGTGCCAGTAGTACCACCTGTCTAGCGGATTGCCAAGAGACCCAGTACTTC. Translated, it gives CASSTTCLADCQETQYF.

The CDR3 reads CASSTETGNYGYTF. For the CDR3, the DNA is TGTGCCAGTAGTACCGAGACAGGGAACTATGGCTACACCTTC. This rearrangement joins TRBV19 to TRBJ1-2; 7 bases align to TRBD1. The CDR3 sequence is 14 residues long. Germline CDR1 reads LNHDA; CDR2 reads SQIVND (reference sequence). V lost 4 bases and J lost 2; bases outside the gene matches: 4.

The V call is TRBV5-1, the J call TRBJ1-6, with TRBD1 identical over 9 bases. From germline, CDR1 is SGHRS and CDR2 YFSETQ. The CDR3 runs to 15 residues. Trimming removed 0 bases from V and 11 bases from J; junction bases left unmatched: 6. CDR3 DNA: TGCGCCAGCAGCTTGGATTCCGGGACAGGGACACCCCTCCACTTT. Translated, it gives CASSLDSGTGTPLHF.

The chain employs TRBV5-4 and TRBJ1-2; 9 bases align to TRBD1. CDR3 length equals 20 residues. CDR1 is SGHNT, CDR2 YYREEE, per germline (reference sequence). V gave up 0 bases and J gave up 4 bases; unmatched junction bases: 19. CDR3 nucleotide sequence: TGTGCCAGCAGCTTGGCAGGACGGGACGATCCGGGACAGGGTGTCTATGGCTACACCTTC. Protein product: CASSLAGRDDPGQGVYGYTF.

This clone has more than one count but fewer than ten. This chain joins TRBV20-1 and TRBJ1-1; unclear D gene. CDR1 and CDR2 from the germline V gene are DFQATT and SNEGSKA (reference sequence). The CDR3 extends over 11 amino acids. The CDR3 protein is CSRAVGTEAFF. The CDR3 DNA reads TGCTCCCGAGCGGTGGGCACTGAAGCTTTCTTT.

The chain links TRBV5-1 to TRBJ2-3, with 14 bases matching TRBD2. The V gene's germline CDR1 is SGHRS and CDR2 YFSETQ. V dropped 0 bases and J dropped 10; count of bases not matched to a gene: 7. The length of the CDR3 is 16 residues. The CDR3 nucleotides are TGCGCCAGCAGCTTGGAAGGGACTAGCGGGGGAAGGGCGCAGTATTTT. Translating gives CASSLEGTSGGRAQYF. Complete variable domain (other parts from reference TRBV5-1 and TRBJ2-3): KAGVTQTPRYLIKTRGQQVTLSCSPISGHRSVSWYQQTPGQGLQFLFEYFSETQRNKGNFPGRFSGRQFSNSRSEMNVSTLELGDSALYLCASSLEGTSGGRAQYFGPGTRLTVL.

As for this clone: The identical CDR3 is also encoded by other nucleotide sequences in the sample. The chain joins TRBV19 to TRBJ1-1; D possibly corresponds to TRBD1 (5 bases). The CDR3 consists of 13 residues. Deletions cut 3 bases from V and 2 bases from J, with 7 bases between. Per the germline V gene, CDR1 is LNHDA and CDR2 is SQIVND (reference sequence). For the CDR3, the DNA is TGTGCCAGTAGTATTAGGGGCAACACTGAAGCTTTCTTT. It yields the protein CASSIRGNTEAFF.

The chain has TRBV5-4 and TRBJ2-3; TRBD1 aligns across 8 bases. V was clipped by 4 bases and J by 0 bases; unmatched bases: 7. The germline V gene has CDR1 SGHNT and CDR2 YYREEE (reference sequence). The CDR3 has 16 amino acids. The CDR3: CASSTRQGSSTDTQYF. CDR3 nucleotides: TGTGCCAGCAGCACCAGACAGGGGTCGAGCACAGATACGCAGTATTTT.

The chain has TRBV24-1 and TRBJ1-4; the match to TRBD1 covers 8 bases. The CDR3 is made up of 14 amino acids. Germline V gene data show CDR1 as KGHDR and CDR2 as SFDVKD. Trimming took 7 bases from V and 7 from J; bases not matched to a gene: 7. CDR3 loop: CATRNRGSSEKLFF. CDR3 coding DNA: TGTGCCACCAGAAACAGGGGGAGTAGTGAAAAACTGTTTTTT.

The rearrangement joins TRBV19 to TRBJ1-5; D gene ambiguous. CDR3 length: 12 residues. V was pared by 5 bases and J by 6 bases, with 8 bases between. From germline, CDR1 is LNHDA and CDR2 SQIVND (reference sequence). The CDR3 DNA reads TGTGCCAGTAGTGCGCGGGGTCAGCCCCAGCATTTT. Translation: CASSARGQPQHF.

This clone was counted between two and nine times. The chain has TRBV3-1 (or the pseudogene TRBV3-2) and TRBJ1-2; 8 nucleotides align to TRBD1. The CDR3 contains 16 residues. The ends lost 1 base at V and 7 bases at J; junction bases unmatched: 11. Germline V gene lookup returns CDR1 LGHDT and CDR2 YNNKEL (reference sequence). CDR3 amino acids: CASSQGVGTGIGGYTF. The CDR3 region has the DNA TGTGCCAGCAGCCAAGGGGTAGGGACAGGCATTGGTGGCTACACCTTC.

This clone has only one observation. V is TRBV29-1 and J is TRBJ2-5, with 7 bases lining up with TRBD1. This CDR3 region has 12 residues. The J segment lost 1 base and the V segment lost 7 bases, leaving 3 bases of the junction unmatched. CDR1 is SQVTM, CDR2 ANQGSEA, per germline. The CDR3 loop reads CSARTGQETQYF. The CDR3, as DNA: TGCAGCGCAAGGACAGGCCAAGAGACCCAGTACTTC.